Detailed here is one T cell receptor beta chain. Its antigen is undetermined. The Oncomine TCR Beta short-read assay was applied to DNA of cultured CD4+ T cells. TCRdb called the PCR reads again in MiXCR, with one record for every CDR3 protein. The sample shows around 25,000 distinct CDR3 sequences, roughly three fifths of them seen only once. Sample treatment: 10-day PBMC culture with coronavirus spike peptide pools or control peptides (ViraFEST assay). This entry belongs to a study of vaccination and CD4 T cells after COVID-19. On the study more broadly: Cultures acting as controls obtained a CEFX pool, an HIV-1 Nef pool, or no peptide.

V shed 2 bases and J shed 1 base, with 9 bases lying between them. The CDR3 is 15 residues long. Per the germline V gene, CDR1 is MNHEY and CDR2 is SVGEGT. Findings and limits, study-wide: Convalescent patients displayed a median about 85% of reactive clones emerging only post-vaccination.

The source is a human donor who had recovered from COVID-19. Sequenced sample: CD4+ T cells from blood, cultured in vitro. This chain joins TRBV6-2 or TRBV6-3 and TRBJ1-5; D gene unclear. The CDR3 sequence: CASSYDGGSNQPQHF. DNA for the CDR3: TGTGCCAGCAGTTACGACGGCGGGAGCAATCAGCCCCAGCATTTT.